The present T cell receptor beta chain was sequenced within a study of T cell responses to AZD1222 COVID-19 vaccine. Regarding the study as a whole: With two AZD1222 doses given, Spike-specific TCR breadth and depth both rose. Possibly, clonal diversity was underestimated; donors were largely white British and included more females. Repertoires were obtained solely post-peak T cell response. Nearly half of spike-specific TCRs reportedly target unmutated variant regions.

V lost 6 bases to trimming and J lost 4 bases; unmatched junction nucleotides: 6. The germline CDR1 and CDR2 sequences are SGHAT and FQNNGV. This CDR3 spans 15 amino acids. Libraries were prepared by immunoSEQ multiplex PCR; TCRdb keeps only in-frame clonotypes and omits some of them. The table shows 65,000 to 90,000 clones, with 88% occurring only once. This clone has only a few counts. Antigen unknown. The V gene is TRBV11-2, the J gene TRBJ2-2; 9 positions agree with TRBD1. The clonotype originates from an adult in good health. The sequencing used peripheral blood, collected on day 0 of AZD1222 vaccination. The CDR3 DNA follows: TGTGCCAGCAGATCGACAGGGGGAATCACCGGGGAGCTGTTTTTT. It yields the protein CASRSTGGITGELFF.